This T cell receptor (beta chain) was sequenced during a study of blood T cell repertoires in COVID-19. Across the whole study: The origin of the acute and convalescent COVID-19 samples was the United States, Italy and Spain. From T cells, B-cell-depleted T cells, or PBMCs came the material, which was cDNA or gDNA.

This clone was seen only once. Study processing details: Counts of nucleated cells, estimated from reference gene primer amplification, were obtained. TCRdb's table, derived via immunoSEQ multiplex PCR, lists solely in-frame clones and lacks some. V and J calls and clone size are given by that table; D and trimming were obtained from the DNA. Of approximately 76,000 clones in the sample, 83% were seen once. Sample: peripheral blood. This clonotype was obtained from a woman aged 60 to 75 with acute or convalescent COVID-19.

Here the CDR3 reads CASSSFYPLNTEAFF. CDR3 coding DNA: TGTGCCAGCAGCTCCTTCTACCCGCTGAACACTGAAGCTTTCTTT. The chain links TRBV7-6 to TRBJ1-1, with unresolved D. V was cut by 4 bases and J by 0 bases, with 12 bases left in between. CDR3 size: 15 residues. CDR1 and CDR2 from the germline V gene are SGHVS and FNYEAQ.